What follows are 28 T cell receptor beta chains derived from one specimen sequenced in a study of PD-1 blockade in classical Hodgkin lymphoma. Sequencing used immunoSEQ multiplex PCR; TCRdb keeps in-frame clones, though not all of them. The sample consists of 10,000 or so clones, around 70% of them appearing once. Time point reported: cycle 4 day 1 (C4D1), after 5 to 7 weeks of nivolumab. There was relapse after autologous stem cell transplantation in every patient, and there was variation in brentuximab vedotin exposure. Magnetic depletion of unwanted cells isolated CD4+ T cells from thawed PBMCs. The sequencing used CD4+ T cells from blood, collected before the fourth cycle of nivolumab. These receptors originate from a human donor with classical Hodgkin lymphoma.

The rearrangement uses TRBV19 and TRBJ2-7; 10 bases are a match to TRBD1. The CDR3 is 13 residues long. Trimming took 4 bases from V and 3 from J; bases not matched to a gene: 0. From germline, CDR1 is LNHDA and CDR2 SQIVND (reference sequence). The CDR3 nucleotides read TGTGCCAGTAGTAGGACAGGGGGCTACGAGCAGTACTTC. Protein product: CASSRTGGYEQYF.

V and J are TRBV11-2 and TRBJ2-5; a weak D match, TRBD1 (6 bases). V was pared by 5 bases and J by 3 bases, with 13 bases between. CDR1 SGHAT and CDR2 FQNNGV come from the germline V gene. The CDR3 totals 14 residues. Here the CDR3 reads CASSPGQGKETQYF. The CDR3 bases are TGTGCCAGCAGCCCGGGACAAGGGAAAGAGACCCAGTACTTC.

V gene TRBV11-2 combines with J gene TRBJ2-1, with TRBD2 matching 9 bases. Per the germline V gene, CDR1 is SGHAT and CDR2 is FQNNGV. The CDR3 length is 15 residues. J was trimmed by 4 bases and V by 6 bases; bases with no gene match: 7. For the CDR3, the DNA is TGTGCCAGCAGGTCTCCTAGCGGGGATTACAATGAGCAGTTCTTC. Translation: CASRSPSGDYNEQFF. Using reference TRBV11-2 and TRBJ2-1 for the parts outside the CDR3, the full variable domain is EAGVAQSPRYKIIEKRQSVAFWCNPISGHATLYWYQQILGQGPKLLIQFQNNGVVDDSQLPKDRFSAERLKGVDSTLKIQPAKLEDSAVYLCASRSPSGDYNEQFFGPGTRLTVL.

The gene calls are TRBV11-2 and TRBJ1-1, with D possibly matching TRBD1 (5 bases). V lost 3 bases and J lost 4, with 12 bases in between. The CDR3 has 14 amino acids. Germline loops: CDR1 SGHAT, CDR2 FQNNGV. The CDR3 bases are TGTGCCAGCAGCTTGGGGCCACAGGCCACTGAAGCTTTCTTT. Protein: CASSLGPQATEAFF.

This clone was seen more than once but under ten times. Here the CDR3 DNA reads TGTGCCAGCTCACCCGACAGGGACGAGCAGTTCTTC. Its protein is CASSPDRDEQFF. This sequence joins TRBV18 and TRBJ2-1; TRBD1 matches at 7 bases. V was pared by 3 bases and J by 10 bases, with 3 bases of the junction left unmatched. CDR1 and CDR2 from the germline V gene are KGHSH and LQKENI. This CDR3 is built from 12 residues.

The genes are TRBV5-1 and TRBJ2-7; 10 positions match TRBD1. J lost 4 bases, V lost 4 bases, and 8 bases had no gene match. The CDR3 totals 15 residues. The germline V gene encodes CDR1 SGHRS and CDR2 YFSETQ. In DNA, the CDR3 is TGCGCCAGCAGCCAGGGACAGGGGCTGAGTTACGAGCAGTACTTC. This translates into CASSQGQGLSYEQYF.

The genes are TRBV5-1 and TRBJ2-1; the match to TRBD2 covers 7 bases. The germline V gene encodes CDR1 SGHRS and CDR2 YFSETQ. Trimming cost V 4 bases and J 7 bases; bases outside gene matches: 11. This CDR3 has 15 amino acids. The CDR3 here is CASSTMAGAGNEQFF. The CDR3 DNA reads as TGCGCCAGCAGCACAATGGCGGGAGCGGGTAATGAGCAGTTCTTC.

The V call is TRBV5-1, the J call TRBJ2-2; D unresolved. Trimming left V 0 bases short and J 8 bases short, with 8 bases between. From germline, CDR1 is SGHRS and CDR2 YFSETQ. The CDR3 is 13 amino acids. In DNA form, the CDR3 reads TGCGCCAGCAGCTTGGACGACCGAGGGGAGCTGTTTTTT. It translates to CASSLDDRGELFF.

The chain employs TRBV18 and TRBJ1-1, with 7 bases matching TRBD1. The germline gives CDR1 KGHSH, CDR2 LQKENI. The CDR3 is made up of 17 amino acids. V shed 0 bases, J shed 3 bases, and the junction held 10 bases outside the gene matches. The CDR3 sequence: CASSPPRQGLIHTEAFF. The CDR3 coding sequence is TGTGCCAGCTCACCACCCCGACAGGGTTTGATCCACACTGAAGCTTTCTTT.

V gene TRBV9 combines with J gene TRBJ2-7, with D unclear. Looked up from germline, CDR1 is SGDLS and CDR2 is YYNGEE. The length of the CDR3 is 16 residues. Deletions cut 0 bases from V and 3 bases from J, with 16 bases between. The CDR3 is CASSVEVRILRYEQYF. The CDR3 coding sequence is TGTGCCAGCAGCGTAGAAGTACGTATATTACGCTACGAGCAGTACTTC.

The chain couples TRBV2 to TRBJ2-1, with D possibly TRBD1 on 5 matching bases. The V end was cut by 2 bases, the J end by 4 bases, with 12 bases between. Germline V gene lookup returns CDR1 SNHLY and CDR2 FYNNEI. The CDR3 consists of 15 residues. CDR3 residues: CASSESGHDYNEQFF. The CDR3 DNA reads TGTGCCAGCAGTGAATCAGGACACGATTACAATGAGCAGTTCTTC.

The chain combines TRBV7-3 with TRBJ2-3; unclear D gene. The germline V and J ends were trimmed by 2 bases and 0 bases, with 9 bases remaining between them. This CDR3 is 15 amino acids long. Germline loops: CDR1 SGHTA, CDR2 FQGTGA. The CDR3 sequence is CASSLDGSSTDTQYF. Here the CDR3 DNA reads TGTGCCAGCAGCTTAGACGGGTCTAGCACAGATACGCAGTATTTT.

The chain uses TRBV9 and TRBJ1-2, with unresolved D. CDR1 SGDLS and CDR2 YYNGEE come from the germline V gene. The CDR3 extends over 13 amino acids. V was cut by 0 bases and J by 4 bases, with 7 bases left in between. CDR3 coding DNA: TGTGCCAGCAGCGTAGTGGTGGGCTATGGCTACACCTTC. Amino acid sequence: CASSVVVGYGYTF. The variable domain in full, completed from reference TRBV9 and TRBJ1-2, reads DSGVTQTPKHLITATGQRVTLRCSPRSGDLSVYWYQQSLDQGLQFLIQYYNGEERAKGNILERFSAQQFPDLHSELNLSSLELGDSALYFCASSVVVGYGYTFGSGTRLTVV.

This clone appeared once. The rearrangement links TRBV5-4 to TRBJ2-1; D gene ambiguous. V lost 2 bases and J lost 0, with 12 bases in between. The CDR3 covers 16 residues. CDR1 and CDR2 from the germline V gene are SGHNT and YYREEE (reference sequence). CDR3 protein: CASSFLSYSSYNEQFF. The CDR3 DNA reads as TGTGCCAGCAGCTTCCTATCGTATAGCTCCTACAATGAGCAGTTCTTC.

The V gene is TRBV15, the J gene TRBJ1-2; no clear D. Trimming took 0 bases from V and 6 from J, leaving 11 bases between them. From germline, CDR1 is LNHNV and CDR2 YYDKDF (reference sequence). The CDR3 spans 14 residues. The CDR3 coding sequence is TGTGCCACCAGCAGAGATTGGACCAGTCATGGCTACACCTTC. Translated, it gives CATSRDWTSHGYTF.

The chain combines TRBV18 with TRBJ2-1, with D maybe TRBD2 (6 bases). The CDR3 covers 16 residues. Trimming pared 2 bases from V and 0 bases from J, leaving 11 bases between. Germline assignment: CDR1 KGHSH and CDR2 LQKENI. This CDR3 is CASSPSAGISYNEQFF. The CDR3 nucleotides read TGTGCCAGCTCACCAAGCGCGGGAATCTCCTACAATGAGCAGTTCTTC.

The rearrangement uses TRBV18 and TRBJ2-1, with D possibly being TRBD1 (6 bases). Germline V gives CDR1 KGHSH, CDR2 LQKENI. The V end was cut by 3 bases, the J end by 2 bases, with 14 bases between. This CDR3 comprises 16 residues. CDR3 in amino acids: CASSPLLGQPYNEQFF. Here the CDR3 DNA reads TGTGCCAGCTCACCGTTATTAGGACAGCCCTACAATGAGCAGTTCTTC.

V is TRBV4-1 and J is TRBJ1-3, with D maybe TRBD1 (5 bases). With 4 bases removed from V and 0 bases from J, the gap between germline ends came to 16 bases. This CDR3 contains 17 residues. Germline values: CDR1 MGHRA, CDR2 YSYEKL. The CDR3 DNA sequence: TGCGCCAGCAGCCGCCCGGCAGGGACTGACTCTGGAAACACCATATATTTT. This encodes CASSRPAGTDSGNTIYF.

The chain employs TRBV9 and TRBJ2-1; D possibly corresponds to TRBD2 (6 bases). V gave up 4 bases and J gave up 9 bases, with 14 bases separating them. Germline CDR1 and CDR2: SGDLS and YYNGEE. The CDR3 consists of 13 residues. CDR3 amino acids: CASSPRLDSEQFF. CDR3 DNA sequence: TGTGCCAGCAGCCCCCGACTAGACTCTGAGCAGTTCTTC.

The J gene is TRBJ2-2, the V gene TRBV7-9; D is possibly TRBD1 or TRBD2 (6 bases each). The CDR3 is 18 residues long. The ends were cut back, 5 bases at V and 6 bases at J, with 25 bases in the middle. Germline values: CDR1 SEHNR, CDR2 FQNEAQ (reference sequence). The CDR3 is CASSPWGATSRGPGELFF. The CDR3 DNA sequence: TGTGCCAGCAGCCCGTGGGGGGCAACATCCCGTGGGCCCGGGGAGCTGTTTTTT.

V usage is TRBV28 and J usage is TRBJ1-2, with D possibly TRBD1 on 5 matching bases. Trimming stripped 4 bases from V and 4 bases from J, with 13 bases between. Germline-derived CDR1 and CDR2 are MDHEN and SYDVKM. The CDR3 totals 14 residues. CDR3: CASSSYRTGYGYTF. In nucleotides, the CDR3 is TGTGCCAGCAGTTCCTACAGGACTGGCTATGGCTACACCTTC.

This clone showed up just a few times. V usage is TRBV29-1 and J usage is TRBJ2-3, with D unresolved. Germline V gene data show CDR1 as SQVTM and CDR2 as ANQGSEA. The germline V and J ends were trimmed by 4 bases and 2 bases, with 16 bases remaining between them. The CDR3 has 15 residues. CDR3 in DNA: TGCAGCGTTGGGGCGGTAGGCTGGTTCACAGATACGCAGTATTTT. Translating gives CSVGAVGWFTDTQYF.

This chain joins TRBV6-1 and TRBJ1-2, with 9 bases aligning to TRBD1. The CDR3 covers 14 residues. The junction had 5 bases not matched to a gene; V was cut back by 1 base and J by 8 bases. Germline assignment: CDR1 MNHNS and CDR2 SASEGT. CDR3 in DNA: TGTGCCAGCAGTGAAGATCACAGGGGGCTAGGCTACACCTTC. It yields the protein CASSEDHRGLGYTF.

This chain joins TRBV11-2 and TRBJ2-5, with 15 bases matching TRBD2. Germline CDR1 reads SGHAT; CDR2 reads FQNNGV. The CDR3 length is 18 residues. J was trimmed by 5 bases and V by 4 bases; bases with no gene match: 11. DNA of the CDR3: TGTGCCAGCAGCTCTTGGACTAGCGGGAGGGCCGCCCGGGAGACCCAGTACTTC. Its protein product is CASSSWTSGRAARETQYF.

The chain has TRBV5-6 and TRBJ1-2; D gene unclear. Germline CDR1 reads SGHDT; CDR2 reads YYEEEE. CDR3 size: 14 residues. V lost 3 bases and J lost 3, with 12 bases in between. CDR3 DNA sequence: TGTGCCAGCAGCTCACAAAACAGATACTATGGCTACACCTTC. Amino acids: CASSSQNRYYGYTF.

This chain joins TRBV5-5 and TRBJ1-5; the D is unclear. Germline CDR1 reads SGHKS; CDR2 reads YYEKEE (reference sequence). CDR3 length: 15 residues. The germline V and J ends were trimmed by 2 bases and 1 base, with 10 bases remaining between them. The CDR3, as DNA: TGTGCCAGCAGCTTTAGCACCTTAAGCAATCAGCCCCAGCATTTT. This encodes CASSFSTLSNQPQHF.

This clone showed up just a few times. This chain joins TRBV15 and TRBJ2-7; a possible D gene is TRBD2 (6 bases). CDR1 LNHNV and CDR2 YYDKDF come from the germline V gene (reference sequence). The CDR3 is 16 amino acids. V lost 1 base and J lost 5, with 18 bases in between. CDR3 nucleotides: TGTGCCACCAGCAGAGCGCAGGCCGGGGGTATCCACGAGCAGTACTTC. It yields the protein CATSRAQAGGIHEQYF.

The rearrangement links TRBV5-4 to TRBJ2-3; D unresolved. The CDR3 has 14 amino acids. Germline V gene sequence: CDR1 SGHNT, CDR2 YYREEE (reference sequence). Between the trimmed V and J ends, which lost 0 bases and 0 bases, there was a span of 5 bases. CDR3 residues: CASSLDLSTDTQYF. The DNA for the CDR3 is TGTGCCAGCAGCTTGGACTTAAGCACAGATACGCAGTATTTT.